This record covers a single TCR beta chain. Its antigen remains unknown. The sample comes from a study of Graves' ophthalmopathy and Graves' hyperthyroidism. In the study overall: Peripheral blood collection took place at initial diagnosis, before any treatment.

This CDR3 spans 16 amino acids. Trimming cost V 3 bases and J 3 bases, with 17 bases left between them. Germline CDR1 reads LNHNV; CDR2 reads YYDKDF (reference sequence). General study findings and limits: The model's prediction of ophthalmopathy progression had approximately 68% sensitivity and 72% to 75% specificity.

The authors amplified TCR beta CDR3 regions from RNA transcripts. Amplification began with first-round RT-PCR using HTBI primers, then second-round multiplex PCR was performed. TCRdb called the multiplex PCR reads again in MiXCR, with one record for every CDR3 protein. The data show hundreds of thousands of distinct CDR3 sequences, roughly 41% seen once. The source material was peripheral blood. This clonotype was sampled from an adult man with Graves' ophthalmopathy. The chain is built from TRBV15 and TRBJ2-5; a weak D match, TRBD1 (6 bases). Here the CDR3 DNA reads TGTGCCACCAGCAGCTTAGCAGGGACATTGAAAGAGACCCAGTACTTC. It translates to CATSSLAGTLKETQYF. The complete variable domain, with remaining parts taken from reference TRBV15 and TRBJ2-5, reads DAMVIQNPRYQVTQFGKPVTLSCSQTLNHNVMYWYQQKSSQAPKLLFHYYDKDFNNEADTPDNFQSRRPNTSFCFLDIRSPGLGDTAMYLCATSSLAGTLKETQYFGPGTRLLVL.